The following is a T cell receptor (beta chain) sequence with its context. The data were taken from a study of blood T cell repertoires in COVID-19. Libraries were prepared by immunoSEQ multiplex PCR; TCRdb keeps only in-frame clonotypes and omits some of them. The sample lists approximately 90,000 clones; 75% to 85% were seen once. The junction had 14 bases not matched to a gene; V was cut back by 5 bases and J by 5 bases. Germline-derived CDR1 and CDR2 are LNHDA and SQIVND (reference sequence). The CDR3 runs to 16 residues. The clonotype comes from a human donor in a cohort sampled during active COVID-19. The sample was peripheral blood. The chain couples TRBV19 to TRBJ2-5; TRBD2 agrees at 7 bases. The CDR3, as DNA: TGTGCCAGTAGTCCGACGGGGGGAGGTCTTACGGAGACCCAGTACTTC. Encoded protein: CASSPTGGGLTETQYF.